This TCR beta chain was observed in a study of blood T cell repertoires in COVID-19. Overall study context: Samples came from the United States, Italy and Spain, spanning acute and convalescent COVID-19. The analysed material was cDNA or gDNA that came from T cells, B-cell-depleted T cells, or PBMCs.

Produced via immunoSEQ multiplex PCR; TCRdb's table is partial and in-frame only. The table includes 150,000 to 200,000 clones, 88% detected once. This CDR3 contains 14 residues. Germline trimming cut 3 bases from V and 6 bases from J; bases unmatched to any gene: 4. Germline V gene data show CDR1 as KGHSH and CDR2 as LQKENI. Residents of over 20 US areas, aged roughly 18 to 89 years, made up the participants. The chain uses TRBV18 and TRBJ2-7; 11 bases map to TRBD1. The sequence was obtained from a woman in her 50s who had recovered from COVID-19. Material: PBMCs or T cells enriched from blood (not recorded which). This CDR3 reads CASSPDRGPGEQYF. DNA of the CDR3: TGTGCCAGCTCACCGGACAGGGGGCCCGGCGAGCAGTACTTC.